Listed below are T cell receptor beta chains from one sample, sequenced in a study of CD8 T cells in ankylosing spondylitis. MiXCR, run by TCRdb on the 5' RACE reads, gives a single entry per CDR3 protein. The data contain roughly 38,000 distinct CDR3 sequences, roughly 3% of them singletons. The sample comprised blood, either unsorted or a sorted T cell fraction (not recorded which). The receptors here all came from a male donor with ankylosing spondylitis or in good health (not recorded which). The CDR3 runs from the conserved cysteine through the conserved F or W. D genes are given only for firm matches. Some rows mark clone size as missing; the rest say once, few, many or name a class of expanded clone.

d_gene | j_gene | v_gene | abundance | CDR3nt | CDR3aa
NA | TRBJ2-1 | TRBV9 | NA | TGTGCCAGCATCGGAGGGGCCGCATCCTACAATGAGCAGTTTTTC | CASIGGAASYNEQFF
TRBD1 | TRBJ1-3 | TRBV9 | many | TGTGCCAGCAGCGCTCGGAGACAGGGATTTGGAAACACCATATATTTT | CASSARRQGFGNTIYF
TRBD1 | TRBJ1-5 | TRBV9 | many | TGTGCCAGCAGCGTAGGACAGGGGGTAGGACAGCCCCAGCATTTT | CASSVGQGVGQPQHF
NA | TRBJ2-4 | TRBV9 | many | TGTGCCAGCAGCCCCGAAGGGGGAGTACAAAACATTCAGTACTTC | CASSPEGGVQNIQYF
NA | TRBJ1-1 | TRBV9 | many | TGTGCCAGCAGCGTTCAGGGGAACACTGAAGCTTTCTTT | CASSVQGNTEAFF
TRBD2 | TRBJ2-3 | TRBV9 | many | TGTGCCAGCAGCGTGACGGGGGGGCCTGCAGATACGCAGTATTTT | CASSVTGGPADTQYF
NA | TRBJ2-1 | TRBV9 | many | TGTGCCAGCAGCTCTAGGTACCTAGGTGACAATGAGCAGTTCTTC | CASSSRYLGDNEQFF
NA | TRBJ1-2 | TRBV9 | many | TGTGCCAGCAGCGTAGCTACCTCCGGACAGTTTAACTATGGCTACACCTTC | CASSVATSGQFNYGYTF
NA | TRBJ2-1 | TRBV9 | many | TGTGCCAGCAGCGTAGGTAGGCGCAATGAGCAGTTCTTC | CASSVGRRNEQFF
TRBD2 | TRBJ2-1 | TRBV9 | many | TGTGCCAGCAGCGTGGGGGCTGGCGGGAGGGCCGTCGGGGAGCAGTTCTTC | CASSVGAGGRAVGEQFF
NA | TRBJ2-2 | TRBV9 | many | TGTGCCAGCAGCGTAGATGCCGGGAACACCGGGGAGCTGTTTTTT | CASSVDAGNTGELFF
NA | TRBJ1-1 | TRBV9 | many | TGTGCCAGCAGCCCGAGAGGACAGTTGAACACTGAAGCTTTCTTT | CASSPRGQLNTEAFF
TRBD2 | TRBJ2-1 | TRBV9 | many | TGTGCCAGCAGGGAACCGGGACTAGGATACAATGAGCAGTTCTTC | CASREPGLGYNEQFF
NA | TRBJ2-2 | TRBV9 | many | TGTGCCAGCAGCGTAGAGCTCGGGGAGCTGTTTTTT | CASSVELGELFF
TRBD1 | TRBJ2-5 | TRBV9 | many | TGTGCCAGCAGCGTAGGGGGACAGGGGAAAGAGACCCAGTACTTC | CASSVGGQGKETQYF
TRBD2 | TRBJ2-2 | TRBV9 | NA | TGTGCCAGCAGCGCTAAACTAGCGGGAGGAAACACCGGGGAGCTGTTTTTT | CASSAKLAGGNTGELFF
TRBD1 | TRBJ2-5 | TRBV9 | many | TGTGCCAGCAGCACCGGACAGGGGGCCCTCCAAGAGACCCAGTACTTC | CASSTGQGALQETQYF
NA | TRBJ2-2 | TRBV9 | many | TGTGCCAGCAGCGTAGTGGGGCGACCGAACACCGGGGAGCTGTTTTTT | CASSVVGRPNTGELFF
NA | TRBJ2-1 | TRBV9 | many | TGTGCCAGCAGCCCCCAGGGGATTCATGGCGAGCAGTTCTTC | CASSPQGIHGEQFF
NA | TRBJ1-4 | TRBV29-1 | many | TGCAGCGCCGGACGGCGCGGACAATCCCCCCCCCCAACTAATGAAAAACTGTTTTTT | CSAGRRGQSPPPTNEKLFF
TRBD2 | TRBJ2-1 | TRBV9 | many | TGTGCCAGCAGCTTTAGCGGGGGGGCCAGCTACAATGAGCAGTTCTTC | CASSFSGGASYNEQFF
NA | TRBJ2-5 | TRBV9 | NA | TGTGCCAGCAGCTCGGCAGGGTGGTCAGAGACCCAGTACTTC | CASSSAGWSETQYF
NA | TRBJ1-2 | TRBV9 | few | TGTGCCAGCAGCTCCGGGGGGCGCGACTATGGCTACACCTTC | CASSSGGRDYGYTF
NA | TRBJ2-2 | TRBV9 | many | TGTGCCAGCAGCGCCGTCGGAGCCGGGGAGCTGTTTTTT | CASSAVGAGELFF
TRBD1 | TRBJ2-2 | TRBV9 | many | TGTGCCAGCAGCGCCGCGACAGGGGCCGGGGAGCTGTTTTTT | CASSAATGAGELFF
NA | TRBJ2-6 | TRBV9 | NA | TGTGCCAGCAGCGCAGGGGTCGGGGCCAACGTCCTGACTTTC | CASSAGVGANVLTF